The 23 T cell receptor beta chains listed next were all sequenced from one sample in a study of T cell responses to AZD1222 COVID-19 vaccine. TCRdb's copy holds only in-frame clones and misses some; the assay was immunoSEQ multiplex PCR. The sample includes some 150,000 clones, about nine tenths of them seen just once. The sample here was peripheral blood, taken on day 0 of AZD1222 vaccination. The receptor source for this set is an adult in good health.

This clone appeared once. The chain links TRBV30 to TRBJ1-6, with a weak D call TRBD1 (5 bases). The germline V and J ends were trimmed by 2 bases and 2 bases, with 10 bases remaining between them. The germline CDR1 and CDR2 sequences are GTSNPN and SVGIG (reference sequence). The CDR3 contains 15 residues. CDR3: CAWSRRQTYNSPLHF. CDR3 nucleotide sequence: TGTGCCTGGAGTCGCAGACAGACCTATAATTCACCCCTCCACTTT.

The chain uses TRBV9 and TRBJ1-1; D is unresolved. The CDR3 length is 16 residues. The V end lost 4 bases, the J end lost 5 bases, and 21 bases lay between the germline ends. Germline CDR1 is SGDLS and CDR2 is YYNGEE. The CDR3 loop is CASSTQSTGSGTEAFF. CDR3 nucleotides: TGTGCCAGCAGCACCCAGTCGACGGGCTCGGGAACTGAAGCTTTCTTT.

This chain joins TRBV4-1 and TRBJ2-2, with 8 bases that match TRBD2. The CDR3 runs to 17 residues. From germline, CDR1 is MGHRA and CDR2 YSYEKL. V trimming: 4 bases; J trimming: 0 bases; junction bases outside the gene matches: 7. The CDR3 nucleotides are TGCGCCAGCAGCCCCTCCGGGAGGGTATCGAACACCGGGGAGCTGTTTTTT. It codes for CASSPSGRVSNTGELFF.

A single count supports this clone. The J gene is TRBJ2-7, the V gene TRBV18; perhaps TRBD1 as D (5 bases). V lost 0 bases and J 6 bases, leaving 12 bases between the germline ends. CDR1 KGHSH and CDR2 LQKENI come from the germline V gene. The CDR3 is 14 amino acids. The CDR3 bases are TGTGCCAGCTCACCACCAGGCAGGGTAAGCGAGCAGTACTTC. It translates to CASSPPGRVSEQYF.

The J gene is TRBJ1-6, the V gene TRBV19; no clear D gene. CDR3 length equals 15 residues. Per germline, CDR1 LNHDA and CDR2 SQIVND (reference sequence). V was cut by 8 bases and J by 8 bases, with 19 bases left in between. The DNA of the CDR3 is TGTGCCAGTGGACCTCGGGGAGGTATTGATTCACCCCTCCACTTT. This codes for CASGPRGGIDSPLHF.

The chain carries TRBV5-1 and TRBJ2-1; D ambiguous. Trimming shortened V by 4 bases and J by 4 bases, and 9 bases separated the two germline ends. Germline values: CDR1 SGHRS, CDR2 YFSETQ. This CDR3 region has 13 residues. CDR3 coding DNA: TGCGCCAGCAGCGTGGACGGGTACAATGAGCAGTTCTTC. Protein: CASSVDGYNEQFF.

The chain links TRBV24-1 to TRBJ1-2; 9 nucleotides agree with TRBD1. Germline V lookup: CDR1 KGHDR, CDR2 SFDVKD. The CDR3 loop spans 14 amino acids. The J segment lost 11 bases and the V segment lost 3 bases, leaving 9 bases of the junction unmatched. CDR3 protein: CATSDPILGQGYTF. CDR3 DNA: TGTGCCACCAGTGATCCGATTTTAGGACAGGGGTACACCTTC.

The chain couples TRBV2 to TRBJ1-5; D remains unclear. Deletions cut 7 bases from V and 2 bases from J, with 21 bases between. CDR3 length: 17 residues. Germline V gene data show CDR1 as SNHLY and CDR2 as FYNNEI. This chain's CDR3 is CASTRIGIGGRNQPQHF. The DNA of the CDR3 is TGTGCCAGCACCAGGATCGGGATAGGTGGTCGCAATCAGCCCCAGCATTTT.

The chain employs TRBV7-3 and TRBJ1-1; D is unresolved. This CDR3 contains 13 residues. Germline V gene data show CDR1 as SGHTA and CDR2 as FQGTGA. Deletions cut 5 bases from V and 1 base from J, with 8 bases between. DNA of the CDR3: TGTGCCAGCAGCCCTACAGCGAACACTGAAGCTTTCTTT. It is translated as CASSPTANTEAFF.

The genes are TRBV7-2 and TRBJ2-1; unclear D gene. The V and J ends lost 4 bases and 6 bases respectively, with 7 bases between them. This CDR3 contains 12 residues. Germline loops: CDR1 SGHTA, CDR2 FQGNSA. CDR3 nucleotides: TGTGCCAGCAGCTCCGGGCGCAATGAGCAGTTCTTC. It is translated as CASSSGRNEQFF.

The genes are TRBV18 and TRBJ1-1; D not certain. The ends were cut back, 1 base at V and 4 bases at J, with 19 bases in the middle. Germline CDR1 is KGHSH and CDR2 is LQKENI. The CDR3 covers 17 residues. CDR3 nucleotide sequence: TGTGCCAGCTCACCACAGGCCGGGGAGGTGGGAGGCACTGAAGCTTTCTTT. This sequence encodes CASSPQAGEVGGTEAFF.

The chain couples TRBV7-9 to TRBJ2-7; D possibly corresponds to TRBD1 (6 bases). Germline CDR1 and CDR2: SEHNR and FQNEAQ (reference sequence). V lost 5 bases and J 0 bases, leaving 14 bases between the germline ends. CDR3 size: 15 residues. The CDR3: CASSPKIGGSYEQYF. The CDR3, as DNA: TGTGCCAGCAGCCCAAAGATAGGGGGCTCCTACGAGCAGTACTTC.

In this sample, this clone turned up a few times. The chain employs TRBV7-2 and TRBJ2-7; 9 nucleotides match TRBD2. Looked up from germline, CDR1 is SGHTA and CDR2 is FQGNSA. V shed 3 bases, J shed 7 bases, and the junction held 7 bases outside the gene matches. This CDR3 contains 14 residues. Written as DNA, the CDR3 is TGTGCCAGCAGCTTCGGCGGGGGGGCGTTGGAGCAGTACTTC. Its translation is CASSFGGGALEQYF.

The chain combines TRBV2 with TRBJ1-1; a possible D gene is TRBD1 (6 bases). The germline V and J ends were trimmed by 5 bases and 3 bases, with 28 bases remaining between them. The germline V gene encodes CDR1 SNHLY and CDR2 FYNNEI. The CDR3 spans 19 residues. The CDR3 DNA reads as TGTGCCAGCAGTCTTCCGCCCGCGGGGGCCAGGCGTTCCCACACTGAAGCTTTCTTT. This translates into CASSLPPAGARRSHTEAFF. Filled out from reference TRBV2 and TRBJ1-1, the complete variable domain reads EPEVTQTPSHQVTQMGQEVILRCVPISNHLYFYWYRQILGQKVEFLVSFYNNEISEKSEIFDDQFSVERPDGSNFTLKIRSTKLEDSAMYFCASSLPPAGARRSHTEAFFGQGTRLTVV.

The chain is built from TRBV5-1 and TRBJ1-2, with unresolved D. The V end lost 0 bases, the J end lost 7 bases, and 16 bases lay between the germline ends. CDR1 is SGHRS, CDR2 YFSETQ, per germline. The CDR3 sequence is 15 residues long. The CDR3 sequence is CASSLAGSSVGGYTF. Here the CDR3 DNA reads TGCGCCAGCAGCTTGGCCGGTTCTAGCGTCGGTGGCTACACCTTC.

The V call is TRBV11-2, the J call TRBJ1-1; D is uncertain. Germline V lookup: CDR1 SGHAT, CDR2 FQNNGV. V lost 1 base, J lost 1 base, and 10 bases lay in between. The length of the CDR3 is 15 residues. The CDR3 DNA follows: TGTGCCAGCAGCTTAGTATTTGGGCGGAACACTGAAGCTTTCTTT. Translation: CASSLVFGRNTEAFF.

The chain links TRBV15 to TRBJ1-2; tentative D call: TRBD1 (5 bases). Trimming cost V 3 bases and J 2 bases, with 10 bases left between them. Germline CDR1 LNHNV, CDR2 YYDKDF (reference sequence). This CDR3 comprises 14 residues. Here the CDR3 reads CATSSRDRNYGYTF. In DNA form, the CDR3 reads TGTGCCACCAGCAGCAGGGACCGGAACTATGGCTACACCTTC.

The CDR3 DNA follows: TGTGCCAGCAGCCAAGCCGGGGGGTCCAGGGGCGGGGGCTACACCTTC. Translating it yields CASSQAGGSRGGGYTF. V is TRBV4-2 and J is TRBJ1-2; tentative D call: TRBD1 (6 bases). The V gene lost 1 base and the J gene lost 8 bases, with 20 bases spanning the gap. CDR3 length: 16 amino acids. Per germline, CDR1 LGHNA and CDR2 YNFKEQ.

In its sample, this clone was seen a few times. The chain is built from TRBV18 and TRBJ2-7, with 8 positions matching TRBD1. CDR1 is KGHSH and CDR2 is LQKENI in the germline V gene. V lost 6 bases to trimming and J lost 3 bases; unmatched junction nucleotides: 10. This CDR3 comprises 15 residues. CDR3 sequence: CASSYGQGLIYEQYF. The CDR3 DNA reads TGTGCCAGCTCCTACGGACAGGGACTCATCTACGAGCAGTACTTC.

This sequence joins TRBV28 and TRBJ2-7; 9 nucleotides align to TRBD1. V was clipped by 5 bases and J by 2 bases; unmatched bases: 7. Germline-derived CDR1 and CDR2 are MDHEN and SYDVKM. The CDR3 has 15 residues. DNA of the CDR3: TGTGCCAGCAGTCCACGGGACAGGGCGACCTACGAGCAGTACTTC. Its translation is CASSPRDRATYEQYF.

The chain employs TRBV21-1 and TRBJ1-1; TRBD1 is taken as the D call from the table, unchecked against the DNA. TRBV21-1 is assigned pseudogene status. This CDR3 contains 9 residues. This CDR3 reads CASSPEAFF. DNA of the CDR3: TGTGCCAGCAGCCCAGAAGCTTTCTTT.

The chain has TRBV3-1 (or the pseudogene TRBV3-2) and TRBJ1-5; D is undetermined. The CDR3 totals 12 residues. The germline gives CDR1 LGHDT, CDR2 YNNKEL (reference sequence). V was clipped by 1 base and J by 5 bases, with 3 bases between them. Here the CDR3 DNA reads TGTGCCAGCAGCCAAGGTGATCAGCCCCAGCATTTT. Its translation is CASSQGDQPQHF.

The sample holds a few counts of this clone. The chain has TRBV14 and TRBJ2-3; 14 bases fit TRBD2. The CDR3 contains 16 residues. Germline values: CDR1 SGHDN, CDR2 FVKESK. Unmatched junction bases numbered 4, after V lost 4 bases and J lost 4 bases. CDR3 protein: CASSPLTSGGADTQYF. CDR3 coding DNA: TGTGCCAGCAGCCCTTTGACTAGCGGGGGGGCAGATACGCAGTATTTT. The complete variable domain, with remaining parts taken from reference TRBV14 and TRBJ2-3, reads EAGVTQFPSHSVIEKGQTVTLRCDPISGHDNLYWYRRVMGKEIKFLLHFVKESKQDESGMPNNRFLAERTGGTYSTLKVQPAELEDSGVYFCASSPLTSGGADTQYFGPGTRLTVL.